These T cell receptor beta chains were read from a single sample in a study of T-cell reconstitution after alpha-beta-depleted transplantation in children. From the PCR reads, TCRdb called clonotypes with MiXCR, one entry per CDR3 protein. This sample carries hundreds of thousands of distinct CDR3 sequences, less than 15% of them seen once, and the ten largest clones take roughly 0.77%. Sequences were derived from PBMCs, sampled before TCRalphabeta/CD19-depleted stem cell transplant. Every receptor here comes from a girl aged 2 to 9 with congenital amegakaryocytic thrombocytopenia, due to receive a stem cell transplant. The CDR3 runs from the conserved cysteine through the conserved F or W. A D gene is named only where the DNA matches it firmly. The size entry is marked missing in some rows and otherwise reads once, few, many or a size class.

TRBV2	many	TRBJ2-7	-	TGTGCCAGCAGTGGTAATTGGGGCACTCAGGACGAGCAGTACTTC	CASSGNWGTQDEQYF
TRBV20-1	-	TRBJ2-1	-	TGCAGTGCTGCCCTGACTAGTGTTCCTAATGAGCAGTTCTTC	CSAALTSVPNEQFF
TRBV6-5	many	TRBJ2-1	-	TGTGCCAGCAGTTACTTAGGGGGGGTTGAGCAGTTCTTC	CASSYLGGVEQFF
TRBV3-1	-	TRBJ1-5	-	TGTGCCAGCAGCCAAGCGGGGAGTCAGCCCCAGCATTTT	CASSQAGSQPQHF
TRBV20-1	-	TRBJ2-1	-	TGCAGTGCTAGAGTACTAGGGAACTCCTACAATGAGCAGTTCTTC	CSARVLGNSYNEQFF
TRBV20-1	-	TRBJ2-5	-	TGCAGTGCTAGAATGGCAGGGGAAGTGAGACTAGAAGGAGAGACCCAGTACTTC	CSARMAGEVRLEGETQYF
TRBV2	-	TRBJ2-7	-	TGTGCCAGCAGTGGACGTGACAGCTCCTACGAGCAGTACTTC	CASSGRDSSYEQYF
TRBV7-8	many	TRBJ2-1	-	TGTGCCAGCAGCTTAGAACAGGCTAACAATGAGCAGTTCTTC	CASSLEQANNEQFF
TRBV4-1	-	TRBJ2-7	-	TGCGCCAGCAGCCAACCCACCAGGGACTACGAGCAGTACTTC	CASSQPTRDYEQYF
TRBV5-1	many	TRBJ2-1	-	TGCGCCAGCAGCCCCTCAAGAGGTCGGGCCAATGAGCAGTTCTTC	CASSPSRGRANEQFF
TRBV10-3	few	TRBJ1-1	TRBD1	TGTGCCATCAGTGTTGACAGGGAAACTGAAGCTTTCTTT	CAISVDRETEAFF
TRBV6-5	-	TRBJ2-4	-	TGTGCCAGCAGTTACACCGGAGGAGGGGGCTCCAAAAACATTCAGTACTTC	CASSYTGGGGSKNIQYF
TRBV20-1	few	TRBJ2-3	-	TGCAGTGCTAATCATGGAGATACGCAGTATTTT	CSANHGDTQYF
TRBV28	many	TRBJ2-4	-	TGTGCCAGCAGCCTCAGTTCGGTGGCCAAAAACATTCAGTACTTC	CASSLSSVAKNIQYF
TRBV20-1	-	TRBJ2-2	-	TGCAGTGCTAGAGGGGAGTTCGCCGGGGAGCTGTTTTTT	CSARGEFAGELFF
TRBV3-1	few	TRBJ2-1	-	TGTGCCAGCAGCCAAGACATCCTGCGGACGAGCTCCTACAATGAGCAGTTCTTC	CASSQDILRTSSYNEQFF
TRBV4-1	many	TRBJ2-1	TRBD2	TGCGCCAGCAGCCAAGAAAGGAGTCTAGCGGGAGTCCTTGGGCAGTTCTTC	CASSQERSLAGVLGQFF
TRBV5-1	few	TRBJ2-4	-	TGCGCCAGGTCGGGCTCCAAAAACATTCAGTACTTC	CARSGSKNIQYF
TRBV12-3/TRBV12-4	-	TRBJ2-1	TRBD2	TGTGCCAGCAGCCTTGGGACTAGCGGGTACGAAAGCTCCTACAATGAGCAGTTCTTC	CASSLGTSGYESSYNEQFF
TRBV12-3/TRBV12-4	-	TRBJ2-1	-	TGTGCCAGCAGGAAAGTAAATGAGCAGTTCTTC	CASRKVNEQFF
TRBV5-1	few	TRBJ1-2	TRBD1	TGCGCCAGCAGCTTAGGCGGGACAGAAGGAGGCTACACCTTC	CASSLGGTEGGYTF
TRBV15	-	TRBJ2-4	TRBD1	TGTGCCACCAGCAGGGACAGGGTCGGCAAAAACATTCAGTACTTC	CATSRDRVGKNIQYF
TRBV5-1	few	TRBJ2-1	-	TGCGCCAGCAGCCTTCGGGACACCCTAACCAGCTCCTACAATGAGCAGTTCTTC	CASSLRDTLTSSYNEQFF
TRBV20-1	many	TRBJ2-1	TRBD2	TGCAGTGCTAGATGGTCTAGCGGGAGGTCCACCTACAATGAGCAGTTCTTC	CSARWSSGRSTYNEQFF
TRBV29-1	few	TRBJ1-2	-	TGCAGCGTTGAGTATAGAGTTCCTAACTATGGCTACACCTTC	CSVEYRVPNYGYTF
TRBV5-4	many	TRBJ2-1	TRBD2	TGTGCCAGCAGCTTGACCCTCCTTAGGACTAGCGGGAGTATGACTGAGCAGTTCTTC	CASSLTLLRTSGSMTEQFF
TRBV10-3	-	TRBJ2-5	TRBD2	TGTGCCATCAGTGAGGACACGGGTTTGCGGGAGACCGAGTACTTC	CAISEDTGLRETEYF
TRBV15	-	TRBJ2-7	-	TGTGCCACCAGCAGAGATCATCCGGGAGCGCTCTCCGAGCAGTACTTC	CATSRDHPGALSEQYF
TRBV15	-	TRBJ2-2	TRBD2	TGTGCCACCAGCAGAAGACTAGCGGGACTTGGCGGGGAGCTGTTTTTT	CATSRRLAGLGGELFF
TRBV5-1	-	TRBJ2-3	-	TGCGCCAGCAGCTTGGGTCTTGGGGGAGCCGGTACGCAGTATTTT	CASSLGLGGAGTQYF
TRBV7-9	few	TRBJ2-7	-	TGTGCCAGCAGCCCCGCCGCCCAGGGAATCTCCTACGAGCAGTACTTC	CASSPAAQGISYEQYF
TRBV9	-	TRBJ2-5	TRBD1	TGTGCCAGCACCACGGGACAGGGGGGACCCCAGTACTTC	CASTTGQGGPQYF
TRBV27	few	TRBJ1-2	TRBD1	TGTGCCAGCAGCCCGCGACAGGGCGGCACTAACTATGGCTACACCTTC	CASSPRQGGTNYGYTF
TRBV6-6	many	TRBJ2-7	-	TGTGCCAGCAGCGAGACTGCCTACGAGCAGTACTTC	CASSETAYEQYF
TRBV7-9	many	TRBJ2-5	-	TGTGCCAGCAGCTTAATTCCTGAAGAGACCCAGTACTTC	CASSLIPEETQYF
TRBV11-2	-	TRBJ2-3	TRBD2	TGTGCCAGCAGCTTAGAGGGGTCCCTAGCGGGAAGGAGTGGCAATACGCAGTATTTT	CASSLEGSLAGRSGNTQYF
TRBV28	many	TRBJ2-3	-	TGTGCCAGCAGTCGGGAACTCACAGATACGCAGTATTTT	CASSRELTDTQYF
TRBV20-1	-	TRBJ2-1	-	TGCAGTGCTAGATTCAGTGGGCGCCATCCCAATGAGCAGTTCTTC	CSARFSGRHPNEQFF
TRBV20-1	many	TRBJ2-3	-	TGCAGTGCTAGTGGGCGGACACATGGGCCCGATACGCAGTATTTT	CSASGRTHGPDTQYF
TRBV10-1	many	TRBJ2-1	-	TGCGCCAGCAGTGATGGGGGCCCCTACAATGAGCAGTTCTTC	CASSDGGPYNEQFF
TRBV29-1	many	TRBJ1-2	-	TGCAGCGTCCAATTCCGTGGGAGCTACACCTTC	CSVQFRGSYTF
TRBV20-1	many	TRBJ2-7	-	TGCAGTGCCACAGGGGATAGCGGGAAGATCACCTACGAGCAGTACTTC	CSATGDSGKITYEQYF
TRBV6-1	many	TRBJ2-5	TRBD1	TGTGCCAGCAGCCAACAGGGGGCAAGAGAGACCCAGTACTTC	CASSQQGARETQYF
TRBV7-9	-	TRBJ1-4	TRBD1	TGTGCCAGCAGCCCCGACAGGGGGAATGAAAAACTGTTTTTT	CASSPDRGNEKLFF
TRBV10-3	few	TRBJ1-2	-	TGTGCCATCAGACCGGATAGGGACAACCAGTATGGCTACACCTTC	CAIRPDRDNQYGYTF
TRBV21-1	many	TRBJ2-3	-	TGTGCCAGCAGCACGATGGCGACAGGGGAAAGCACAGATACGCAGTATTTT	CASSTMATGESTDTQYF
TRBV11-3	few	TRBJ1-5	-	TGTGCCAGCAGCTTCCCGGTGGATCAGCCCCAGCATTTT	CASSFPVDQPQHF
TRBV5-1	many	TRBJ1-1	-	TGCGCCAGCAGCTTGGTCCAGGGAGTATCGGCTGAAGCTTTCTTT	CASSLVQGVSAEAFF
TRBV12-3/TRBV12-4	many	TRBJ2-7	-	TGTGCCAGCTCCCAGATTTCCTACGAGCAGTACTTC	CASSQISYEQYF
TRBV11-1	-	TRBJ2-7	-	TGTGCCAGCAGCTTAATTCGAGCGACGTATGGCGAGCAGTACTTC	CASSLIRATYGEQYF
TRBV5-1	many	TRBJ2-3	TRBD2	TGCGCCAGCAGCTGGACCCCGACTAGCGGCGGCACAGATACGCAGTATTTT	CASSWTPTSGGTDTQYF
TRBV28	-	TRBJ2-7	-	TGTGCCAGCAGCTGTCAAGTCCAGTTCTACGGGCTCTCGGAGAATGACGAGCAGTACTTC	CASSCQVQFYGLSENDEQYF
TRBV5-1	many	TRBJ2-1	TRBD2	TGCGCCAGCAGCTTGGCCCCCCGACTAGCGGGCTACGCAACCTACAATGAGCAGTTCTTC	CASSLAPRLAGYATYNEQFF
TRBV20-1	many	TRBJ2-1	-	TGCAGTGCTAGATCCAAGGGGGGTCATGAGCAGTTCTTC	CSARSKGGHEQFF